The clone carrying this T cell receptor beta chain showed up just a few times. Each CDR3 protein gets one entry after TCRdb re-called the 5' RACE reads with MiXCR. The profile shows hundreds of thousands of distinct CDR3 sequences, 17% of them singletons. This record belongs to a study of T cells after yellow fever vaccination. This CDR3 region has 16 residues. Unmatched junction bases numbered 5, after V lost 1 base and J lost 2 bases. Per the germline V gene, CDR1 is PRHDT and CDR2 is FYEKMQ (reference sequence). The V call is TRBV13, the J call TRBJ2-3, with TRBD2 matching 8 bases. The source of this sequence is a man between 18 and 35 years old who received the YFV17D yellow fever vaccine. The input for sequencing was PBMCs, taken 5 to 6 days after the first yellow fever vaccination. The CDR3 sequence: CASSLVGGEFTDTQYF. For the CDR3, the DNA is TGTGCCAGCAGCTTAGTCGGGGGGGAGTTCACAGATACGCAGTATTTT.